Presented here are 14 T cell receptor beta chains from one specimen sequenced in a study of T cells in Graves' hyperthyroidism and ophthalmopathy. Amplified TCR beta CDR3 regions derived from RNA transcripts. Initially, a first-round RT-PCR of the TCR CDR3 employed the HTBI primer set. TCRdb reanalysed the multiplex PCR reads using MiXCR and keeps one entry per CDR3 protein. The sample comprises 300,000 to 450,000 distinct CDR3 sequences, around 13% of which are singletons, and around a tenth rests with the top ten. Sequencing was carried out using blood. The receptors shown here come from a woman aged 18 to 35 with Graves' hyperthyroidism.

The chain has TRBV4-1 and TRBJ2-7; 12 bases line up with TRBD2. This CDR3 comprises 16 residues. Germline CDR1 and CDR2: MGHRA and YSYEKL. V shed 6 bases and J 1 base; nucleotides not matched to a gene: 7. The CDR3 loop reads CASRPGLAGRSYEQYF. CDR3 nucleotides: TGCGCCAGCAGACCCGGACTAGCGGGGAGATCCTACGAGCAGTACTTC.

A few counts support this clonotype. CDR3 nucleotide sequence: TGTGCCAGTAGTCGCACCGGGACTAGCGGAATAAATGAGCAGTTCTTC. Translating it yields CASSRTGTSGINEQFF. The chain links TRBV19 to TRBJ2-1, with 11 nucleotides matching TRBD2. The junction had 10 bases not matched to a gene; V was cut back by 5 bases and J by 7 bases. The CDR3 spans 16 residues. Germline CDR1 and CDR2: LNHDA and SQIVND (reference sequence).

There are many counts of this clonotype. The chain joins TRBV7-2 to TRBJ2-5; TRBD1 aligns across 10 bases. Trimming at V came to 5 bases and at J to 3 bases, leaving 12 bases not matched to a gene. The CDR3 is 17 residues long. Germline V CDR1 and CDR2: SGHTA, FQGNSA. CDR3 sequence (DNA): TGTGCCAGCAGCCCCGCACCGGGACAGGGGCCGAAAGAGACCCAGTACTTC. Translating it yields CASSPAPGQGPKETQYF.

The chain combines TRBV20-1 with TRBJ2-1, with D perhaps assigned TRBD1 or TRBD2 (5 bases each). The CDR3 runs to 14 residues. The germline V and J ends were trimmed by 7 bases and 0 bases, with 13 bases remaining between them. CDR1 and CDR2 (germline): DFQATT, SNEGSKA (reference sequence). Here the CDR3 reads CSGGAEASYNEQFF. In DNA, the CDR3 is TGCAGTGGAGGGGCGGAAGCCTCCTACAATGAGCAGTTCTTC.

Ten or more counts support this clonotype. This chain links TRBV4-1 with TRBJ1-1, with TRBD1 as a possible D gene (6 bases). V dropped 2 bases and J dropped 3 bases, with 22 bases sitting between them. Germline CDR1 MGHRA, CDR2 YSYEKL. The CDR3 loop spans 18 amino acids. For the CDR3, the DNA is TGCGCCAGCAGCCAATCTTCGGCTCCGCAGGGGACATACACTGAAGCTTTCTTT. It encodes CASSQSSAPQGTYTEAFF.

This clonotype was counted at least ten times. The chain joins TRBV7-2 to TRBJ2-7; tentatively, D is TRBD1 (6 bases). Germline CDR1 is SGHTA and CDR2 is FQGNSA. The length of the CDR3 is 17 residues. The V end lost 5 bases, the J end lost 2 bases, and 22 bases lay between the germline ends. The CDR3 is CASSEDSNGLMAYEQYF. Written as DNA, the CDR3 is TGTGCCAGCAGCGAGGACAGCAACGGGCTCATGGCCTACGAGCAGTACTTC.

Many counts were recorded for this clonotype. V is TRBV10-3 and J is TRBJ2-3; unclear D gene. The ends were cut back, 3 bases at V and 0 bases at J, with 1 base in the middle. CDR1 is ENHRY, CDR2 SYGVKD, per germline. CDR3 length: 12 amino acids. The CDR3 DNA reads TGTGCCATCAGTGACAGCACAGATACGCAGTATTTT. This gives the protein CAISDSTDTQYF.

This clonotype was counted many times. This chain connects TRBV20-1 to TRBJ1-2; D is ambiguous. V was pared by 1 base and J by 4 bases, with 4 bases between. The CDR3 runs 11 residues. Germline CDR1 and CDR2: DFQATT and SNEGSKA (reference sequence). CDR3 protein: CSARGGYGYTF. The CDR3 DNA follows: TGCAGTGCTAGAGGTGGCTATGGCTACACCTTC.

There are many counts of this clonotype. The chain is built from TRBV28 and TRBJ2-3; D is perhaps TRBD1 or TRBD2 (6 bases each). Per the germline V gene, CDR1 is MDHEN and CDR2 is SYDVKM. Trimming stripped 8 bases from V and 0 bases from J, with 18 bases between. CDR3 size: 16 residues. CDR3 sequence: CASLIGGGVSTDTQYF. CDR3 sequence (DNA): TGTGCCAGCTTAATCGGAGGGGGAGTTAGCACAGATACGCAGTATTTT.

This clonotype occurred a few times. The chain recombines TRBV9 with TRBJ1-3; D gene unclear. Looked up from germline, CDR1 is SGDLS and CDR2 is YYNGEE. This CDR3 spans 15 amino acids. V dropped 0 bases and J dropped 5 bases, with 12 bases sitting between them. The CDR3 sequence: CASSVDSQPRNTIYF. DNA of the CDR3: TGTGCCAGCAGCGTAGATTCCCAGCCGAGAAACACCATATATTTT.

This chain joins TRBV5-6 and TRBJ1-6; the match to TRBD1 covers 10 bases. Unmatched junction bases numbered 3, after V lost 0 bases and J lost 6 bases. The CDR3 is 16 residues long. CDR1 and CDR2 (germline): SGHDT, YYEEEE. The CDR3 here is CASSLGQGAGNSPLHF. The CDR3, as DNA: TGTGCCAGCAGCTTGGGACAGGGGGCGGGTAATTCACCCCTCCACTTT.

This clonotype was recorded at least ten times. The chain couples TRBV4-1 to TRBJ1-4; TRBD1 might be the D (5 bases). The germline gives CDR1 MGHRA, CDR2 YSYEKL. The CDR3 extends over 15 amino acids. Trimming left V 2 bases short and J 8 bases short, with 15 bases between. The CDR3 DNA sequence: TGCGCCAGCAGCCAAACGGTGACAGCAGACGAAAAACTGTTTTTT. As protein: CASSQTVTADEKLFF.

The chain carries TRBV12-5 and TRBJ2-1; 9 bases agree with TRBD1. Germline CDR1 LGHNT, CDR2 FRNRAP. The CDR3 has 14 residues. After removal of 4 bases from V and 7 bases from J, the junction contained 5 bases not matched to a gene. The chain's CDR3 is CASGYTGGRNEQFF. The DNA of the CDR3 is TGTGCTAGTGGTTACACAGGGGGCCGGAATGAGCAGTTCTTC.

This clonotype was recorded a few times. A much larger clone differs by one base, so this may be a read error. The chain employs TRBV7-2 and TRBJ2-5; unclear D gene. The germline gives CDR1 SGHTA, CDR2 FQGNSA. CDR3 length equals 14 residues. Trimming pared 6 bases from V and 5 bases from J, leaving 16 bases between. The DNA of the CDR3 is TGTGCCAGCAGACCGACGACTGGCTCGGAGACCCAGTACTTC. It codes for CASRPTTGSETQYF. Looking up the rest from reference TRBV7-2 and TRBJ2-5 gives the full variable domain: GAGVSQSPSNKVTEKGKDVELRCDPISGHTALYWYRQSLGQGLEFLIYFQGNSAPDKSGLPSDRFSAERTGGSVSTLTIQRTQQEDSAVYLCASRPTTGSETQYFGPGTRLLVL.